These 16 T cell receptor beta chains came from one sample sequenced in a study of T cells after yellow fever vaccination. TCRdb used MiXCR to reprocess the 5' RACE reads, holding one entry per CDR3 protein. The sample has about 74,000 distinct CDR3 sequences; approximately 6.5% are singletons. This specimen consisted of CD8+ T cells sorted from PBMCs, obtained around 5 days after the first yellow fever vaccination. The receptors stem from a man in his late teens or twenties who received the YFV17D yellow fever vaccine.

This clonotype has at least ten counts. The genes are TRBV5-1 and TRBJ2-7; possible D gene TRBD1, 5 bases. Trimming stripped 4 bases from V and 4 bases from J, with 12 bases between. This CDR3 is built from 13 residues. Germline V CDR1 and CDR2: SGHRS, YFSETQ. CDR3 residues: CASSPWGGYEQYF. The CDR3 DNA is TGCGCCAGCAGCCCCTGGGGCGGATACGAGCAGTACTTC.

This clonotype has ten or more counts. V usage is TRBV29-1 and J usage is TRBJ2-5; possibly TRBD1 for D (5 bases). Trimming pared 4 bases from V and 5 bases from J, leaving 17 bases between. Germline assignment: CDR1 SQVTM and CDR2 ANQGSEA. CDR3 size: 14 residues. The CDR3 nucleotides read TGCAGCGTTGTTATGGCAGGGCAAGGGGAGACCCAGTACTTC. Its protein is CSVVMAGQGETQYF. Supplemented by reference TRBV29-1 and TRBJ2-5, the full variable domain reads SAVISQKPSRDICQRGTSLTIQCQVDSQVTMMFWYRQQPGQSLTLIATANQGSEATYESGFVIDKFPISRPNLTFSTLTVSNMSPEDSSIYLCSVVMAGQGETQYFGPGTRLLVL.

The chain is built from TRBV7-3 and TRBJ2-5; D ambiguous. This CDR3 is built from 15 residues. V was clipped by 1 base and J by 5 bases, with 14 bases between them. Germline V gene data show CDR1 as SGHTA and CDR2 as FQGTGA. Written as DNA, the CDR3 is TGTGCCAGCAGCTTAAGTCCTAGTTTACGTGAGACCCAGTACTTC. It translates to CASSLSPSLRETQYF. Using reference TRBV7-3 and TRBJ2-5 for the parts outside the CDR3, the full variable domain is GAGVSQTPSNKVTEKGKYVELRCDPISGHTALYWYRQSLGQGPEFLIYFQGTGAADDSGLPNDRFFAVRPEGSVSTLKIQRTERGDSAVYLCASSLSPSLRETQYFGPGTRLLVL.

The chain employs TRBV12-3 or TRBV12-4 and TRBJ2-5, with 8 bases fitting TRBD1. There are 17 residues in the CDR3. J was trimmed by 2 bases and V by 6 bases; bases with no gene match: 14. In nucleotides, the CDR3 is TGTGCCAGCAGCCAAATCGGCCAGGGGGCTTCTCAAGAGACCCAGTACTTC. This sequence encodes CASSQIGQGASQETQYF.

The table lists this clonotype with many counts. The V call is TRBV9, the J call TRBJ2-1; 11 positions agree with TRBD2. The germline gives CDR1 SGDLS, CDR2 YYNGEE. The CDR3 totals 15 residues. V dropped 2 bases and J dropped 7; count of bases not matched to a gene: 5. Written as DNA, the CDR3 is TGTGCCAGCAGCGTGGCTAGCGGGGGGTTAAATGAGCAGTTCTTC. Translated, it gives CASSVASGGLNEQFF.

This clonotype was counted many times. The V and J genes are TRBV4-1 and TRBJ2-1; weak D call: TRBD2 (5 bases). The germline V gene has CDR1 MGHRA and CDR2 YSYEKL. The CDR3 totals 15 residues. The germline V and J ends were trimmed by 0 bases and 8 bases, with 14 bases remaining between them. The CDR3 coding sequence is TGCGCCAGCAGCCAAGAGGGAGCTCGGGGTGATGAGCAGTTCTTC. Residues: CASSQEGARGDEQFF.

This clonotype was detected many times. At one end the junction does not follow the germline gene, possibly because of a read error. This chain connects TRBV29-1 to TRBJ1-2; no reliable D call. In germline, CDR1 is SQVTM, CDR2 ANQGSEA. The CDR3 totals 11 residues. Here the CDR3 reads CSVGDPGRIVF. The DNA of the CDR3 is TGCAGCGTTGGAGACCCCGGTCGTATAGTCTTC.

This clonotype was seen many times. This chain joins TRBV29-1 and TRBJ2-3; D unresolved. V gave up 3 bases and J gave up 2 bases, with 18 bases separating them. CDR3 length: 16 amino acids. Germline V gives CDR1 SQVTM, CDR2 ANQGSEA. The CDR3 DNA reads TGCAGCGTTGAGGGAATATTGGGGTACACCACAGATACGCAGTATTTT. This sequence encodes CSVEGILGYTTDTQYF.

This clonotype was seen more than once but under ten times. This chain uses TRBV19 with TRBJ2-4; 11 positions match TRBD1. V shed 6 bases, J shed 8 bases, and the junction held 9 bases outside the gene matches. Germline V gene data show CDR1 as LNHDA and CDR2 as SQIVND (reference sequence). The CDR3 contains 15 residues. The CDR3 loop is CASSPNRDRGDIQYF. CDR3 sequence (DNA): TGTGCCAGTAGCCCAAACCGGGACAGGGGGGACATTCAGTACTTC.

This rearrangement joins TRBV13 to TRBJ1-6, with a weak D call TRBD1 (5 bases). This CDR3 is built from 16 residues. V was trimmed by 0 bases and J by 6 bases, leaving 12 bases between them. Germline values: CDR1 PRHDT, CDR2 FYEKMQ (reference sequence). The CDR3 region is CASSLGGGIFNSPLHF. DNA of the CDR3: TGTGCCAGCAGCTTAGGCGGGGGTATTTTTAATTCACCCCTCCACTTT.

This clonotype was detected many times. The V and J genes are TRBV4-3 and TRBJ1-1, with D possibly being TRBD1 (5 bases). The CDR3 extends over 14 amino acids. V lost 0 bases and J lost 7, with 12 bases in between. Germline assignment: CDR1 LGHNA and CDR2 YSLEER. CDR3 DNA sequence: TGCGCCAGCAGCCAAGATAACGGGAGGGGTGAAGCTTTCTTT. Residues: CASSQDNGRGEAFF.

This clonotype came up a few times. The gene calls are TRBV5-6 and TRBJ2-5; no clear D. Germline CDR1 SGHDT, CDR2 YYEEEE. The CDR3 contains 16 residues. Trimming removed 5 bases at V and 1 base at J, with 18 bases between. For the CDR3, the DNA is TGTGCCAGCAGTTCATTCTCCGCAGACACCCAAGAGACCCAGTACTTC. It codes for CASSSFSADTQETQYF.

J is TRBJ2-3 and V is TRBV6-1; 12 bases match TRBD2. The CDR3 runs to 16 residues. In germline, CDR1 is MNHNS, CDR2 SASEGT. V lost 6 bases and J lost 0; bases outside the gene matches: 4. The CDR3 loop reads CASRLAGGPSTDTQYF. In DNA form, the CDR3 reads TGTGCCAGCAGGCTAGCGGGGGGGCCTAGCACAGATACGCAGTATTTT.

The CDR3 DNA follows: TGCGCCAGCAGCCAACACACACTACAGCCCCAGCATTTT. It encodes CASSQHTLQPQHF. This chain connects TRBV4-3 to TRBJ1-5; no definite D call. The CDR3 extends over 13 amino acids. Germline V gives CDR1 LGHNA, CDR2 YSLEER. V shed 2 bases and J shed 7 bases, with 9 bases lying between them.

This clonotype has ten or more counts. This chain's CDR3 is CASSPTGGRTEAFF. The CDR3 bases are TGTGCCAGCAGCCCGACAGGGGGGCGAACTGAAGCTTTCTTT. This chain links TRBV7-6 with TRBJ1-1; 9 nucleotides line up with TRBD1. V trimming: 5 bases; J trimming: 5 bases; junction bases outside the gene matches: 6. The germline gives CDR1 SGHVS, CDR2 FNYEAQ. The CDR3 loop spans 14 amino acids.

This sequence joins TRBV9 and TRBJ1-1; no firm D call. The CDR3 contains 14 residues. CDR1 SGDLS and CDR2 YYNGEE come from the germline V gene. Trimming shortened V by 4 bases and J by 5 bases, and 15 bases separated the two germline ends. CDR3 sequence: CASSTEVGGTEAFF. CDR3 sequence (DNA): TGTGCCAGCAGCACTGAGGTGGGAGGTACTGAAGCTTTCTTT.